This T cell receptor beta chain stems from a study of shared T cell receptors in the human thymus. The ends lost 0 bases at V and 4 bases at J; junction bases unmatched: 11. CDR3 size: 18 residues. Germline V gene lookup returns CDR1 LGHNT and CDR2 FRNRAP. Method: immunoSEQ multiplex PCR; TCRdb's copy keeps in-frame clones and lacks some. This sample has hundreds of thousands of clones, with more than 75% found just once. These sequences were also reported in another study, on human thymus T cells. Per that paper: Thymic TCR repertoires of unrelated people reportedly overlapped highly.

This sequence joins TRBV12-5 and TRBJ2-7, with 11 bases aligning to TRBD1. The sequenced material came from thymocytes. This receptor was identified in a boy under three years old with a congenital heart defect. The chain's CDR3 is CASGLVRTGGIASYEQYF. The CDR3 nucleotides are TGTGCTAGTGGTTTGGTAAGGACAGGGGGCATAGCCTCATACGAGCAGTACTTC.